This T cell receptor beta chain was retrieved from a study of regulatory T cells in long-lasting Graves disease. Broader study findings: Persistent disease was characterized by preferential usage of TRBV28, TRBJ1-2 and TRBJ2-5.

Time point reported: newly diagnosed GD, antithyroid drugs for less than 3 months. RNA from PBMCs was the source of the TCR library. Through Arm-PCR of CDR3 regions and iRepertoire HTBI primers, TCR beta libraries were built. TCRdb re-called the multiplex PCR reads with MiXCR, one entry per CDR3 protein. This sample has about 400,000 distinct CDR3 sequences, with about 17% found just once. This clonotype occurred many times. As yet, its antigen is unknown. CDR3 length equals 14 residues. The germline CDR1 and CDR2 sequences are MNHEY and SVGEGT. Trimming removed 4 bases from V and 2 bases from J, with 9 bases in between. The same data also went into a second study, on T cells in Graves' hyperthyroidism and ophthalmopathy. From that second work: The primer set for the first-round RT-PCR of the TCR CDR3 was HTBI. Blood held most thyroid clonotypes expanded above 0.001 frequency.

The chain has TRBV6-2 or TRBV6-3 and TRBJ2-1; D unresolved. The sequence came from a woman aged 18-29 years with Graves disease. The input for sequencing was peripheral blood mononuclear cells (PBMCs), taken at new diagnosis, from a patient treated with antithyroid drugs. Here the CDR3 reads CASSFVDPYNEQFF. CDR3 bases: TGTGCCAGCAGTTTTGTGGACCCCTACAATGAGCAGTTCTTC.